This T cell receptor beta chain appears in the sequencing data of a study of shared clonotypes between healthy human individuals. Positive CCR7 selection of CD45RO-negative cells yielded the naive CD8 cells, and terminally differentiated effector memory CD45RA+ cells were excluded. All donors qualified as healthy HIV-negative adults and had experienced no recent acute infections or vaccinations. TCRdb keeps only in-frame clones here, not all; method: immunoSEQ multiplex PCR. The data hold roughly 2.1 million clones, with 93% observed a single time. Notes on this clone: The target antigen is unknown.

Study findings and constraints: In general, naive subsets displayed greater estimated richness than memory subsets did. Shared across a few donors were around 5% of the naive CD4 clonotypes.

The receptor was derived from a man younger than 35 in good health. Some clones in this sample may be carry-over from other donors' samples. What was sequenced was naive CD8+ T cells from PBMCs.

The DNA of the CDR3 is TGTGCCTGGAGTTTAGGGGCAGGGGTCGCTTTCTTT. It yields the protein CAWSLGAGVAFF. The V gene is TRBV30, the J gene TRBJ1-1; tentative D call: TRBD1 (6 bases). Per germline, CDR1 GTSNPN and CDR2 SVGIG (reference sequence). Trimming shortened V by 2 bases and J by 11 bases, and 15 bases separated the two germline ends. The CDR3 runs 12 residues.